This T cell receptor beta chain was recorded in a study of CD8+CD57+ T cells in acquired aplastic anemia. Across the study: DNA per sorted CD4+ or CD8+ sample ranged 0.2 to 27.4 ug, averaging 3.2 ug.

All sequencing subjects had displayed CD8+CD57+ cell expansion on flow cytometry. This clonotype was counted ten times or more. Its target is unknown. Study-level results: In common between the patients and the controls were approximately 28 CD8+ CDR3 sequences.

Genomic DNA acted as the template from which TCR beta VDJ combination and CDR3 sequence profiling were carried out. TCRdb re-called the reads through MiXCR, storing one row per CDR3 protein. The table records about 160,000 distinct CDR3 sequences, roughly 48% of them present only once. Between the trimmed V and J ends, which lost 3 bases and 7 bases, there was a span of 10 bases. Germline V gene data show CDR1 as LNHNV and CDR2 as YYDKDF (reference sequence). The CDR3 sequence is 13 residues long. Source material: sorted CD4+, CD8+, or CD8+CD57+ T cells (not recorded which) from PBMCs. The V call is TRBV15, the J call TRBJ1-5, with D possibly TRBD1 on 5 matching bases. The clonotype originates from a human donor with aplastic anemia. The CDR3 DNA sequence: TGTGCCACCAGCAGCATAGGGGTGCAGCCCCAGCATTTT. It specifies CATSSIGVQPQHF.